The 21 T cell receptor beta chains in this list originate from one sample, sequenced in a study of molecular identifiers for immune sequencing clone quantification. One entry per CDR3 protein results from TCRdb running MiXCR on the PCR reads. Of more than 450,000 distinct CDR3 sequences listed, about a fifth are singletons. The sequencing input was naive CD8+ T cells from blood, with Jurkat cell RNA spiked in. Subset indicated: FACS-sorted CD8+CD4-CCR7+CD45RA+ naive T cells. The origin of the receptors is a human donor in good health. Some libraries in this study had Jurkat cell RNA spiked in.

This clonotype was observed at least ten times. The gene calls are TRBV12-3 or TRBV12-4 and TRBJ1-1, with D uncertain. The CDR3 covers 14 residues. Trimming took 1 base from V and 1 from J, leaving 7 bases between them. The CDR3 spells CASSLGHQNTEAFF. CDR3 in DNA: TGTGCCAGCAGTTTAGGACACCAGAACACTGAAGCTTTCTTT.

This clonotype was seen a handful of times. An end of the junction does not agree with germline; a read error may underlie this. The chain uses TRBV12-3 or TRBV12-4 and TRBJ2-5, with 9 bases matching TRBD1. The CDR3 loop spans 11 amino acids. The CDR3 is CASSHTGGPHF. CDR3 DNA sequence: TGTGCCAGCAGTCATACAGGGGGCCCGCACTTC.

The CDR3 sequence is CASSAPGQGAGVSPDEQYF. The CDR3 DNA is TGTGCCAGCAGTGCTCCGGGACAGGGCGCTGGAGTAAGCCCGGACGAGCAGTACTTC. The chain couples TRBV6-1 to TRBJ2-7, with TRBD1 matching 9 bases. J lost 5 bases, V lost 4 bases, and 21 bases had no gene match. Germline V CDR1 and CDR2: MNHNS, SASEGT. The CDR3 runs to 19 residues.

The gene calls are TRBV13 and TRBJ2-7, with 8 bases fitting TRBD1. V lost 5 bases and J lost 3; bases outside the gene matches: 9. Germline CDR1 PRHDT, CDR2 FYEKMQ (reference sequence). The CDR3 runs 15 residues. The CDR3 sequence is CASSGTGGRVYEQYF. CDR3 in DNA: TGTGCCAGCAGCGGTACAGGGGGGCGGGTCTACGAGCAGTACTTC.

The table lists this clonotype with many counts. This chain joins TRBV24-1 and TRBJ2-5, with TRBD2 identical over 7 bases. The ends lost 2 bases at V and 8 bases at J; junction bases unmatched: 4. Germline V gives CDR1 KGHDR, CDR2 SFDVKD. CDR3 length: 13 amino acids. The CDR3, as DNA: TGTGCCACCAGTGATTCCCTGACTAGCACCCAGTACTTC. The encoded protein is CATSDSLTSTQYF.

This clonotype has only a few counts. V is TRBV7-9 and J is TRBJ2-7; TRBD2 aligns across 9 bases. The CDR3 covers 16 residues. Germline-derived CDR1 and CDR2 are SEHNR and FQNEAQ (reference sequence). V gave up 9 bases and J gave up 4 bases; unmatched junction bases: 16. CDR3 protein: CASPLGVAGDTYEQYF. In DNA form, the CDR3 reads TGTGCCAGTCCTTTAGGGGTAGCGGGAGATACTTACGAGCAGTACTTC.

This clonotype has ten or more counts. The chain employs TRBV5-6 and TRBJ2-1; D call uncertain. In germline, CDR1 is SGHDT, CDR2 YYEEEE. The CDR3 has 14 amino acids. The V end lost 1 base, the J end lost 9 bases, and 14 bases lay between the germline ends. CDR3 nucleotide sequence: TGTGCCAGCAGCTTGTTAGTCGGCGGCGGTGAGCAGTTCTTC. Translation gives CASSLLVGGGEQFF.

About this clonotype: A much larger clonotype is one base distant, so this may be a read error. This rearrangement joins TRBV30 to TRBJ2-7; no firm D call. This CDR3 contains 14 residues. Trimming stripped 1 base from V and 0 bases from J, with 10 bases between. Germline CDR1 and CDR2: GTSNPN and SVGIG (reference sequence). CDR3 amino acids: CAWSEAGSSYEQYF. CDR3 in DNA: TGTGCCTGGAGTGAGGCAGGAAGCTCCTACGAGCAGTACTTC.

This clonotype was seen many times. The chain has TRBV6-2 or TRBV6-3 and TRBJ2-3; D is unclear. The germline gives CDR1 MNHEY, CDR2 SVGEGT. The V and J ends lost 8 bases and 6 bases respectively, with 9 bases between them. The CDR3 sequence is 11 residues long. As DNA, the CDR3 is TGTGCCAGCGGATTATGGGATACGCAGTATTTT. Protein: CASGLWDTQYF.

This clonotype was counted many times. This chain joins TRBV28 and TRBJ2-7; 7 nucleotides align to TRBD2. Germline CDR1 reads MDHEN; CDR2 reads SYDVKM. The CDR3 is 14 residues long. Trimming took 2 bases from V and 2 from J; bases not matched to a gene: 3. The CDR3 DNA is TGTGCCAGCAGTTTAGTGGGAGGGGCCTACGAGCAGTACTTC. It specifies CASSLVGGAYEQYF.

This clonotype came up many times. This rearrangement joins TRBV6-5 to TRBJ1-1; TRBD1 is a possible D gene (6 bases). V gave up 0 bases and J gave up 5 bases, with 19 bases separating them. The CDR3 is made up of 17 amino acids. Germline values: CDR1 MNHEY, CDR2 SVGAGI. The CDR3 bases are TGTGCCAGCAGTTACTCAAAGGACAGCTGGGTATGGACTGAAGCTTTCTTT. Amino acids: CASSYSKDSWVWTEAFF.

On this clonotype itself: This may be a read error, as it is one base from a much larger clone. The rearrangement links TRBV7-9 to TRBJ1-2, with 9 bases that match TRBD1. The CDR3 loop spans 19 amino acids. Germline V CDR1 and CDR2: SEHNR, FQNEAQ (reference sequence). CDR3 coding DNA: TGTGCCAGCAGAGGTTTTTCCCGACCCGGACAGGGGTTTGACTATGGCTACGCCTTC. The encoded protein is CASRGFSRPGQGFDYGYAF. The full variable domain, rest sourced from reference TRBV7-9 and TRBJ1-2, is DTGVSQNPRHKITKRGQNVTFRCDPISEHNRLYWYRQTLGQGPEFLTYFQNEAQLEKSRLLSDRFSAERPKGSFSTLEIQRTEQGDSAMYLCASRGFSRPGQGFDYGYAFGSGTRLTVV.

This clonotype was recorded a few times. The CDR3 sequence is CASSWEAAETQYF. CDR3 in DNA: TGTGCCAGCAGCTGGGAGGCGGCAGAGACCCAGTACTTC. The chain has TRBV7-9 and TRBJ2-5; possibly TRBD2 for D (6 bases). Germline loops: CDR1 SEHNR, CDR2 FQNEAQ (reference sequence). The CDR3 extends over 13 amino acids. V dropped 4 bases and J dropped 4 bases, with 10 bases sitting between them.

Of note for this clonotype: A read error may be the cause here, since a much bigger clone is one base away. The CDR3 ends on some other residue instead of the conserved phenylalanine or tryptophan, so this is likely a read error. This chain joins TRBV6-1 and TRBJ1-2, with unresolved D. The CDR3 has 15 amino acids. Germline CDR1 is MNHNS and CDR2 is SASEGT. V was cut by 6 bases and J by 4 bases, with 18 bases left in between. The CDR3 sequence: CASRSGVQWAYGYTL. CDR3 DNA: TGTGCCAGCAGGTCTGGGGTACAATGGGCCTATGGCTACACCCTC.

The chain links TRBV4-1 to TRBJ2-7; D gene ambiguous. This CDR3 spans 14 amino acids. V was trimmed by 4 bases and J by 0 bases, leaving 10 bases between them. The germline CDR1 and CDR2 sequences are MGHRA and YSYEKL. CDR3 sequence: CASSPQKGSYEQYF. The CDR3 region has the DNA TGCGCCAGCAGCCCCCAAAAGGGCTCCTACGAGCAGTACTTC.

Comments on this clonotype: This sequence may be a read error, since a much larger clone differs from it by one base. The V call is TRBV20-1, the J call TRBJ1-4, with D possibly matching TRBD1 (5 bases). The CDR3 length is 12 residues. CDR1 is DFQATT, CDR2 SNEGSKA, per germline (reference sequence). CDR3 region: CSARDWLEGLSF. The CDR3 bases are TGCAGTGCTAGAGATTGGCTTGAGGGACTGTCTTTT.

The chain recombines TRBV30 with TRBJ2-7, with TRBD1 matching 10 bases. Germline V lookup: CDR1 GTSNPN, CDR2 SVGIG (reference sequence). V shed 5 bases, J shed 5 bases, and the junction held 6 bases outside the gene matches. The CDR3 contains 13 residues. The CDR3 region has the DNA TGTGCCTGGGAGGGGACAGGGGTCCACGAGCAGTACTTC. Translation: CAWEGTGVHEQYF.

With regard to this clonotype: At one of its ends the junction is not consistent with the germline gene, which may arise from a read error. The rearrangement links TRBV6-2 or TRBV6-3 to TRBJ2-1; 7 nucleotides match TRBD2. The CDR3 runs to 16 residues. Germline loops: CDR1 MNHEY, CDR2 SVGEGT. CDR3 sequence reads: CASSYSILAEYSEQFF. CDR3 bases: TGTGCCAGCAGTTACTCGATTCTAGCGGAGTACAGTGAGCAGTTCTTC.

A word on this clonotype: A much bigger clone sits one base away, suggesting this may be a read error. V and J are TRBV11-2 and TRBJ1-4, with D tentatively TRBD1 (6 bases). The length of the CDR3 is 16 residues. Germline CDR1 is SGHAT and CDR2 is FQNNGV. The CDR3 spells CARSLIWGAQDEKLFF. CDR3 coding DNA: TGTGCCCGCAGCTTAATTTGGGGGGCGCAGGATGAAAAACTGTTTTTT.

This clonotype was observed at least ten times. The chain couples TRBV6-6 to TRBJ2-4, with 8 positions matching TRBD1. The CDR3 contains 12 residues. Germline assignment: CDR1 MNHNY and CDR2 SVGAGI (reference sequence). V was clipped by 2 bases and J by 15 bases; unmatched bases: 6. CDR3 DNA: TGTGCCAGCAGTTACGTGGACAGGGAGTCGTACTTC. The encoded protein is CASSYVDRESYF.

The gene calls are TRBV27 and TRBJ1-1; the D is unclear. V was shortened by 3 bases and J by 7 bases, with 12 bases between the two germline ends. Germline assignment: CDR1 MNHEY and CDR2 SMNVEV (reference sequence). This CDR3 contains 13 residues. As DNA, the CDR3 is TGTGCCAGCAGTTTTAACAGTAGAAGTGAAGCTTTCTTT. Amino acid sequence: CASSFNSRSEAFF.